A selection of T cell receptor beta chains follows, all from one sample in a study of shared clonotypes between healthy human individuals. TCRdb's copy holds only in-frame clones and misses some; the assay was immunoSEQ multiplex PCR. This sample has about 2.1 million clones, with more than 85% found just once. Sequencing was done on a sample of naive CD8+ T cells from PBMCs. The receptor set was obtained from a man between 18 and 29 years old in good health. Some clones in this sample may be carry-over from other donors' samples. Both conserved end residues are part of each CDR3. Each record gives: clone size, CDR3 length, J gene, V gene, D gene, CDR3 DNA, CDR3 protein. The D gene is left open where the match is weak. Size is omitted from some rows. Given values are once, few, many or a class for expanded clones.

clone_size: once
cdr3_length: 15
j_call: TRBJ2-7
v_call: TRBV7-3
d_call: TRBD2
cdr3_nt: TGTGCCAGCAGCTTAGGCGGGGAGGGGTTTTACGAGCAGTACTTC
cdr3_aa: CASSLGGEGFYEQYF

clone_size: -
cdr3_length: 12
j_call: TRBJ1-1
v_call: TRBV30
d_call: -
cdr3_nt: TGTGCCTGGAGCTTGGGGTCCACTGAAGCTTTCTTT
cdr3_aa: CAWSLGSTEAFF

clone_size: few
cdr3_length: 12
j_call: TRBJ1-1
v_call: TRBV4-3
d_call: TRBD1
cdr3_nt: TGCGCCAGCAGCCCGGGGACAGTTGAAGCTTTCTTT
cdr3_aa: CASSPGTVEAFF

clone_size: once
cdr3_length: 15
j_call: TRBJ2-7
v_call: TRBV5-6
d_call: -
cdr3_nt: TGTGCCACCGGTAGGGCGGACCGACCGAGTTACGAGCAGTACTTC
cdr3_aa: CATGRADRPSYEQYF

clone_size: -
cdr3_length: 15
j_call: TRBJ2-7
v_call: TRBV10-3
d_call: TRBD1
cdr3_nt: TGTGCCACCGAGACTAGGGACAGGCGTTCCTACGAGCAGTACTTC
cdr3_aa: CATETRDRRSYEQYF

clone_size: -
cdr3_length: 14
j_call: TRBJ2-1
v_call: TRBV6-1
d_call: TRBD2
cdr3_nt: TGTGCCAGCAGTGATAGCGGGAGATCCAATGAGCAGTTCTTC
cdr3_aa: CASSDSGRSNEQFF

clone_size: -
cdr3_length: 15
j_call: TRBJ1-1
v_call: TRBV4-3
d_call: -
cdr3_nt: TGCGCCAGCAGCCCCGCCAGTAAAATGAACACTGAAGCTTTCTTT
cdr3_aa: CASSPASKMNTEAFF

clone_size: -
cdr3_length: 17
j_call: TRBJ2-7
v_call: TRBV27
d_call: TRBD2
cdr3_nt: TGTGCCAGCAGCCCGGGACTAGCAGAAAAGAGCTCCTACGAGCAGTACTTC
cdr3_aa: CASSPGLAEKSSYEQYF

clone_size: -
cdr3_length: 13
j_call: TRBJ2-7
v_call: TRBV11-2
d_call: -
cdr3_nt: TGTGCCAGCAGCTTAAAGGTGAGGGACGAGCAGTACTTC
cdr3_aa: CASSLKVRDEQYF

clone_size: -
cdr3_length: 15
j_call: TRBJ1-4
v_call: TRBV7-9
d_call: TRBD1
cdr3_nt: TGTGCCAGCAGCGCGCGGGACAGGGGGCAGGAAAAACTGTTTTTT
cdr3_aa: CASSARDRGQEKLFF

clone_size: -
cdr3_length: 16
j_call: TRBJ2-1
v_call: TRBV27
d_call: TRBD2
cdr3_nt: TGTGCCAGCAGTTCCCTAGCGGGAGGACACAGCGATGAGCAGTTCTTC
cdr3_aa: CASSSLAGGHSDEQFF

clone_size: -
cdr3_length: 11
j_call: TRBJ1-1
v_call: TRBV20-1
d_call: -
cdr3_nt: TGCAGTGCCCTCTCGTACACTGAAGCTTTCTTT
cdr3_aa: CSALSYTEAFF

clone_size: -
cdr3_length: 17
j_call: TRBJ1-2
v_call: TRBV2
d_call: -
cdr3_nt: TGTGCCAGCAGTGAATGGAGTGGGCAGAAACCTAACTATGGCTACACCTTC
cdr3_aa: CASSEWSGQKPNYGYTF

clone_size: -
cdr3_length: 13
j_call: TRBJ2-7
v_call: TRBV7-9
d_call: TRBD2
cdr3_nt: TGTGCCAGCAGCCCCGGGGGGGGCTACGAGCAGTACTTC
cdr3_aa: CASSPGGGYEQYF

clone_size: -
cdr3_length: 18
j_call: TRBJ2-3
v_call: TRBV5-4
d_call: TRBD2
cdr3_nt: TGTGCCAGCAGCCCGGAGATGGGACTAGCGGTGAGCACAGATACGCAGTATTTT
cdr3_aa: CASSPEMGLAVSTDTQYF

clone_size: -
cdr3_length: 17
j_call: TRBJ2-1
v_call: TRBV4-1
d_call: TRBD2
cdr3_nt: TGCGCCAGCAGCCCTCGGACTAGCGGTCCCTCCTACAATGAGCAGTTCTTC
cdr3_aa: CASSPRTSGPSYNEQFF

clone_size: -
cdr3_length: 15
j_call: TRBJ1-2
v_call: TRBV19
d_call: TRBD1
cdr3_nt: TGTGCCAGTAGTTACGATCCGGGACAGGCCTATGGCTACACCTTC
cdr3_aa: CASSYDPGQAYGYTF

clone_size: -
cdr3_length: 14
j_call: TRBJ2-7
v_call: TRBV5-1
d_call: TRBD2
cdr3_nt: TGCGCCAGCAGTCCGGCTAGCGGGCCGTACGAGCAGTACTTC
cdr3_aa: CASSPASGPYEQYF

clone_size: once
cdr3_length: 13
j_call: TRBJ2-7
v_call: TRBV6-1
d_call: -
cdr3_nt: TGTGCCAGCAGTGAAGCACGGGTCCGGGAGCAGTACTTC
cdr3_aa: CASSEARVREQYF

clone_size: -
cdr3_length: 16
j_call: TRBJ1-5
v_call: TRBV7-2
d_call: TRBD1
cdr3_nt: TGTGCCAGCAGCTTGGGCTTAGGGGGCAGTAATCAGCCCCAGCATTTT
cdr3_aa: CASSLGLGGSNQPQHF

clone_size: -
cdr3_length: 13
j_call: TRBJ2-7
v_call: TRBV29-1
d_call: -
cdr3_nt: TGCAGCGTTGAGGAGGGGGGCAGCTACGAGCAGTACTTC
cdr3_aa: CSVEEGGSYEQYF

clone_size: once
cdr3_length: 12
j_call: TRBJ1-1
v_call: TRBV10-2
d_call: -
cdr3_nt: TGCGCCAGCAGTGAGCCCCATACTGAAGCTTTCTTT
cdr3_aa: CASSEPHTEAFF

clone_size: -
cdr3_length: 13
j_call: TRBJ1-1
v_call: TRBV4-1
d_call: -
cdr3_nt: TGCGCCAGCAGCCAACACGGAAACACTGAAGCTTTCTTT
cdr3_aa: CASSQHGNTEAFF

clone_size: -
cdr3_length: 13
j_call: TRBJ1-2
v_call: TRBV5-1
d_call: -
cdr3_nt: TGCGCCAGCAGCTTGAGCGCGGCCTATGGCTACACCTTC
cdr3_aa: CASSLSAAYGYTF

clone_size: -
cdr3_length: 14
j_call: TRBJ2-5
v_call: TRBV9
d_call: TRBD2
cdr3_nt: TGTGCCAGCAGCGTACTAGCGGGGGAAGAGACCCAGTACTTC
cdr3_aa: CASSVLAGEETQYF

clone_size: -
cdr3_length: 13
j_call: TRBJ2-7
v_call: TRBV30
d_call: -
cdr3_nt: TGTGCCTGGAGTGTAGTCCCAGGCTACGAGCAGTACTTC
cdr3_aa: CAWSVVPGYEQYF

clone_size: -
cdr3_length: 15
j_call: TRBJ1-3
v_call: TRBV28
d_call: -
cdr3_nt: TGTGCCAGCAGTTTGGGATTTTACTCTGGAAACACCATATATTTT
cdr3_aa: CASSLGFYSGNTIYF

clone_size: -
cdr3_length: 14
j_call: TRBJ2-7
v_call: TRBV11-3
d_call: -
cdr3_nt: TGTGCCAGCAGCTCCCGGGACGGCTCCTACGAGCAGTACTTC
cdr3_aa: CASSSRDGSYEQYF

clone_size: -
cdr3_length: 18
j_call: TRBJ2-1
v_call: TRBV27
d_call: TRBD2
cdr3_nt: TGTGCCAGCAGTTCCCCTCCCGGGACTAGCGAATCCTACAATGAGCAGTTCTTC
cdr3_aa: CASSSPPGTSESYNEQFF

clone_size: once
cdr3_length: 15
j_call: TRBJ1-2
v_call: TRBV7-8
d_call: -
cdr3_nt: TGTGCCAGCAGCTCGCGTAGGACAGCAAACTATGGCTACACCTTC
cdr3_aa: CASSSRRTANYGYTF

clone_size: -
cdr3_length: 16
j_call: TRBJ2-7
v_call: TRBV6-5
d_call: -
cdr3_nt: TGTGCCAGCAGTTACTCGATCGAATACTTGCACTACGAGCAGTACTTC
cdr3_aa: CASSYSIEYLHYEQYF